This record concerns one TCR beta chain sequence. The data belong to a study of blood T cell repertoires in COVID-19. Study-level information: Both acute and convalescent COVID-19 samples were obtained from the United States, Italy and Spain. Sources were T cells, B-cell-depleted T cells, or PBMCs; the material itself was cDNA or gDNA.

CDR1 and CDR2 (germline): MNHNS, SASEGT. Trimming stripped 4 bases from V and 2 bases from J, with 24 bases between. CDR3 length: 19 amino acids. How the authors handled the data: The authors estimated nucleated cell counts from reference gene primer amplification. This table comes from immunoSEQ multiplex PCR, and its TCRdb copy is limited to in-frame clones, with some not included. Clone size and the V and J calls come from that table; the DNA yielded D and trimming. The data show about 140,000 clones, more than 65% seen once. The sequencing sample was made of peripheral blood. The sequence was obtained from a man aged 55 to 70 with acute or convalescent COVID-19. The chain employs TRBV6-1 and TRBJ2-1; D may be TRBD2 (5 bases). CDR3 sequence reads: CASSAGIGPIRRPYNEQFF. The CDR3 DNA reads TGTGCCAGCAGTGCGGGGATCGGGCCGATTCGGCGCCCCTACAATGAGCAGTTCTTC.